These 2 T cell receptor beta chains were sequenced from one sample in a study of shared clonotypes between healthy human individuals. Positively selected for CCR7, the CD45RO-negative cells used as naive CD8 cells excluded terminally differentiated effector memory CD45RA+ cells. Libraries were prepared by immunoSEQ multiplex PCR; TCRdb keeps only in-frame clonotypes and omits some of them. The data show under 1 million clones, around 96% seen once. The sample consisted of naive CD8+ T cells sorted from blood. The source is a man in his thirties or forties in good health.

The V and J genes are TRBV4-2 and TRBJ2-7, with no clear D. V shed 2 bases and J shed 12 bases, with 23 bases lying between them. The CDR3 loop spans 15 amino acids. From germline, CDR1 is LGHNA and CDR2 YNFKEQ. The CDR3 region is CASSQNSATPSLLYF. CDR3 coding DNA: TGTGCCAGCAGCCAAAATTCTGCGACTCCCTCCCTTCTGTACTTC.

The V call is TRBV15, the J call TRBJ2-4, with 10 bases fitting TRBD2. In germline, CDR1 is LNHNV, CDR2 YYDKDF (reference sequence). J lost 5 bases, V lost 0 bases, and 7 bases had no gene match. The CDR3 is 17 amino acids. The CDR3 coding sequence is TGTGCCACCAGCAGAGATCCCGGCCTAGCGGGGGAAAACATTCAGTACTTC. The encoded protein is CATSRDPGLAGENIQYF.